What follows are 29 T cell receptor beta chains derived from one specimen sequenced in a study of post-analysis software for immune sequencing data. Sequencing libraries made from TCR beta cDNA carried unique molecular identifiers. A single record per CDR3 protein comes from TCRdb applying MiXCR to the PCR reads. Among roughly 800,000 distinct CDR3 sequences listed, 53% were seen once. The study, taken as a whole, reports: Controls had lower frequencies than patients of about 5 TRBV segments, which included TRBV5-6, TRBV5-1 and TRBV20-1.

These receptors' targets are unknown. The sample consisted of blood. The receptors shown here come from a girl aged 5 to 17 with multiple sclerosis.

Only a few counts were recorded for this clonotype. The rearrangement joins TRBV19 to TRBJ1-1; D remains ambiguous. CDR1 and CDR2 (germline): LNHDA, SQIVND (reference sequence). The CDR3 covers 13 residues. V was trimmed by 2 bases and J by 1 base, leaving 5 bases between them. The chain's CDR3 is CASSIRGNTEAFF. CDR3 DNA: TGTGCCAGTAGTATAAGAGGGAACACTGAAGCTTTCTTT.

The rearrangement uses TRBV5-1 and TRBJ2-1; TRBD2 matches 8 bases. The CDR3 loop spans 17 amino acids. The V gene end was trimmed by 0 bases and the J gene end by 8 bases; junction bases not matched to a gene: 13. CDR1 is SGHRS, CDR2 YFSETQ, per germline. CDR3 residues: CASSLDFGRASRYEQFF. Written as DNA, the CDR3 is TGCGCCAGCAGCTTGGATTTCGGGAGGGCCTCTCGGTATGAGCAGTTCTTC.

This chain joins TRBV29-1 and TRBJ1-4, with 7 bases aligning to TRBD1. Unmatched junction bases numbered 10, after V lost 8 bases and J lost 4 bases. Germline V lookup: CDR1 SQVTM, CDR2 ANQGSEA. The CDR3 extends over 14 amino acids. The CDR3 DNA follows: TGCAGCTTCGCGAACAGGGGAAGTAATGAAAAACTGTTTTTT. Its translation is CSFANRGSNEKLFF.

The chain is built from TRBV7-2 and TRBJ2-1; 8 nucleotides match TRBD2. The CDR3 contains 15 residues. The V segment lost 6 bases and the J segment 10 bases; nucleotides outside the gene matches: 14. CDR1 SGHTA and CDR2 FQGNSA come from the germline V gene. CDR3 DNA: TGTGCCAGCAGTCCTCGGGCTAGCGGGTTTCGGGAGCAGTTCTTC. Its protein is CASSPRASGFREQFF. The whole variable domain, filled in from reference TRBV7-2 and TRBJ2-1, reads GAGVSQSPSNKVTEKGKDVELRCDPISGHTALYWYRQSLGQGLEFLIYFQGNSAPDKSGLPSDRFSAERTGGSVSTLTIQRTQQEDSAVYLCASSPRASGFREQFFGPGTRLTVL.

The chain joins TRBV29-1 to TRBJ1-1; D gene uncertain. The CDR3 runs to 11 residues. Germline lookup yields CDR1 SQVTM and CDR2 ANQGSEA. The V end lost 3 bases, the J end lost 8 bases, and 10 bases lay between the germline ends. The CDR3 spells CSVDGPLEAFF. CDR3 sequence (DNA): TGCAGCGTTGATGGGCCTCTGGAAGCTTTCTTT. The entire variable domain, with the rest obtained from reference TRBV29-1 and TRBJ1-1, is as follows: SAVISQKPSRDICQRGTSLTIQCQVDSQVTMMFWYRQQPGQSLTLIATANQGSEATYESGFVIDKFPISRPNLTFSTLTVSNMSPEDSSIYLCSVDGPLEAFFGQGTRLTVV.

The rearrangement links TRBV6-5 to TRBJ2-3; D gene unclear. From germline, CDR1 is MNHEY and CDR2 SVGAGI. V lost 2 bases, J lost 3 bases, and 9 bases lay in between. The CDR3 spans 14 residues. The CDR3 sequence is CASSYGWGTDTQYF. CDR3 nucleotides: TGTGCCAGCAGTTACGGGTGGGGAACAGATACGCAGTATTTT.

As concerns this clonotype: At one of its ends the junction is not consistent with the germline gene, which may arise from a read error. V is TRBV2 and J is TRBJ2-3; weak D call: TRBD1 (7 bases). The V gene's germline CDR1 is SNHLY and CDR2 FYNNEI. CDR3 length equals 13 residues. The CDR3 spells CARRGDSTDTQYF. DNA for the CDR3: TGTGCCCGCAGGGGGGATAGCACAGATACGCAGTATTTT.

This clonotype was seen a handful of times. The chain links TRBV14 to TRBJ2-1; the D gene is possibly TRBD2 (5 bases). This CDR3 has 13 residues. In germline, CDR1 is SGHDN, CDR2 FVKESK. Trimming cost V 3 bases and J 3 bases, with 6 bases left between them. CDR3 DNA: TGTGCCAGCAGCCATCGGGGCTACAATGAGCAGTTCTTC. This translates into CASSHRGYNEQFF.

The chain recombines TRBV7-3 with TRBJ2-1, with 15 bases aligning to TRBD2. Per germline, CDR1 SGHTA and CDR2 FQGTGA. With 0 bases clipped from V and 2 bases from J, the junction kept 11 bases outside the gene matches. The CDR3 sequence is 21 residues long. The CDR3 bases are TGTGCCAGCAGCTTAACTGGGACTAGCGGGAGGCCTTACCTAACCTACAATGAGCAGTTCTTC. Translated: CASSLTGTSGRPYLTYNEQFF.

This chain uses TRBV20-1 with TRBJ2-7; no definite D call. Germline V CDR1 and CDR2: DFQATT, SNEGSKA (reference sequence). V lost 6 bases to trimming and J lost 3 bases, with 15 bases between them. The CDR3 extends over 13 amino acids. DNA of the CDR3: TGCAGTGCGACGCTTCGTGGAAACTACGAGCAGTACTTC. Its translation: CSATLRGNYEQYF.

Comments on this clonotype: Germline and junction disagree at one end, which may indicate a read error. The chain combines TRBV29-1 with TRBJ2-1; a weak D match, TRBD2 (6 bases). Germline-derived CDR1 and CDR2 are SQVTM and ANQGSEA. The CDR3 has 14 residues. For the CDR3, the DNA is TGCGGCGTCCGCCGCGGGGTGGTCCACAATGAGCAGTTCTTC. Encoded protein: CGVRRGVVHNEQFF.

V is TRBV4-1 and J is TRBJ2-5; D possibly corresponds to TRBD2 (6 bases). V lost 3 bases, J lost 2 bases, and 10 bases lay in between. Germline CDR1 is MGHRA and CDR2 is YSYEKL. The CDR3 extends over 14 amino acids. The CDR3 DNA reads TGCGCCAGCAGCCAGATCGGGGGACAAGAGACCCAGTACTTC. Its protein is CASSQIGGQETQYF.

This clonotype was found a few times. The CDR3 coding sequence is TGTGCCAGCAGCCAAGTTATCGATAGCGGGAGTTTCGATACGCAGTATTTT. Translation gives CASSQVIDSGSFDTQYF. The chain couples TRBV3-1 to TRBJ2-3, with 9 bases lining up with TRBD2. CDR3 size: 17 residues. Germline-derived CDR1 and CDR2 are LGHDT and YNNKEL (reference sequence). V lost 1 base, J lost 6 bases, and 11 bases stayed unmatched.

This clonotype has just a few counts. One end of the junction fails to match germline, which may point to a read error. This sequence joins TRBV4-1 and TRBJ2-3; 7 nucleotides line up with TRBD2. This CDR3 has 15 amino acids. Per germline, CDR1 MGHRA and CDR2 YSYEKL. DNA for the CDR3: TGCGCCAGCAGCTCGCGACTAGCCGCCACAGATACGCGGTATTTT. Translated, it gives CASSSRLAATDTRYF.

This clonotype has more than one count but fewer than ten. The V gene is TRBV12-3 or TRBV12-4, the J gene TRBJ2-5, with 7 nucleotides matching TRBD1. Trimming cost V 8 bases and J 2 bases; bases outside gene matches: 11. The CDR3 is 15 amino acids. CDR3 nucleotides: TGTGCCAGCCCCCCCGCGAGGGGGCCTCAAGAGACCCAGTACTTC. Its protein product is CASPPARGPQETQYF.

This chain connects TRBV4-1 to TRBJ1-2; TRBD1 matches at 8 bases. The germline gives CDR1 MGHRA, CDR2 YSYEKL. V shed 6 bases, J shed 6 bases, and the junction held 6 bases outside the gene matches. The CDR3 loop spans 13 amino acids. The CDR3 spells CASRPQGGHGYTF. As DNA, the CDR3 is TGCGCCAGCAGGCCACAGGGGGGACATGGCTACACCTTC.

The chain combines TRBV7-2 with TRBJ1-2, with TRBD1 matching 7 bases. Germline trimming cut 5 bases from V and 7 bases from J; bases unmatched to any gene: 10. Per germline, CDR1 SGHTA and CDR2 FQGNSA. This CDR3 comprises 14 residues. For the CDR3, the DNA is TGTGCCAGCAGCCAGGGGGGGGATCGGCTTGGCTACACCTTC. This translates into CASSQGGDRLGYTF.

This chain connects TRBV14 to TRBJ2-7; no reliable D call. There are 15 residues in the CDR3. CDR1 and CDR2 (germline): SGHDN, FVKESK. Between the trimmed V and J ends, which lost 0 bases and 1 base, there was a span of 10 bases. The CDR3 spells CASSQEARSSYEQYF. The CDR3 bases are TGTGCCAGCAGCCAAGAGGCAAGGTCATCCTACGAGCAGTACTTC. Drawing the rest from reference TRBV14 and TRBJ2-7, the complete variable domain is EAGVTQFPSHSVIEKGQTVTLRCDPISGHDNLYWYRRVMGKEIKFLLHFVKESKQDESGMPNNRFLAERTGGTYSTLKVQPAELEDSGVYFCASSQEARSSYEQYFGPGTRLTVT.

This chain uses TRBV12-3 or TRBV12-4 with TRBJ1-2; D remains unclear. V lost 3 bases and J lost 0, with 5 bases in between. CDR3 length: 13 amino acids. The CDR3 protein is CASSLRANYGYTF. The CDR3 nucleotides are TGTGCCAGCAGTTTGAGGGCTAACTATGGCTACACCTTC.

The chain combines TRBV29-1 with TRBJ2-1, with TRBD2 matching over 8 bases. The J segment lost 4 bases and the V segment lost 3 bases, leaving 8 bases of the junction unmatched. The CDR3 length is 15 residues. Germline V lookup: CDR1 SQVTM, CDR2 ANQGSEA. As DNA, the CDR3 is TGCAGCGTTGACAGCGGGGGCCGGGGTTACAATGAGCAGTTCTTC. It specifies CSVDSGGRGYNEQFF.

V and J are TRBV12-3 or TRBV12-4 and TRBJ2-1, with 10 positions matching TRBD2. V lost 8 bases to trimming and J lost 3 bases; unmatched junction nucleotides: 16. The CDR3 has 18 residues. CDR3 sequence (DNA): TGTGCCAGCCACCGCCCTGCCCTAGCGGGAGACATCTACAATGAGCAGTTCTTC. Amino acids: CASHRPALAGDIYNEQFF.

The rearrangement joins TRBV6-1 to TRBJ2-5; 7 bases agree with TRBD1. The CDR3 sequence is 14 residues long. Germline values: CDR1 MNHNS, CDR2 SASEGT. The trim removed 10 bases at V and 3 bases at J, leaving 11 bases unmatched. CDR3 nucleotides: TGTGCCACTTCAAGGGACAGAGCAGAAGAGACCCAGTACTTC. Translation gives CATSRDRAEETQYF.

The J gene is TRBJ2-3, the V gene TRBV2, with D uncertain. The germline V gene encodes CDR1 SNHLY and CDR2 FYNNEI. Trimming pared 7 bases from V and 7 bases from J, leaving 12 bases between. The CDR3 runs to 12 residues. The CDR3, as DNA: TGTGCCAGCACCGCCGACGGTTATACGCAGTATTTT. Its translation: CASTADGYTQYF.

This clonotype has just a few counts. CDR3 nucleotide sequence: TGTGCCAGCAGAGGGAGGACAGAGACCCAGTACTTC. Amino acid sequence: CASRGRTETQYF. The V gene is TRBV12-3 or TRBV12-4, the J gene TRBJ2-5; D may be TRBD2 (6 bases). Trimming stripped 6 bases from V and 4 bases from J, with 9 bases between. CDR3 length equals 12 residues.

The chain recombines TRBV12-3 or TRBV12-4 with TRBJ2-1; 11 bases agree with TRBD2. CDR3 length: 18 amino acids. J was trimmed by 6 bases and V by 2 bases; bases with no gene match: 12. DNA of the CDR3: TGTGCCAGCAGTTTAAGATATCCCGGACTAGCGGGCGTCAATGAGCAGTTCTTC. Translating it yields CASSLRYPGLAGVNEQFF.

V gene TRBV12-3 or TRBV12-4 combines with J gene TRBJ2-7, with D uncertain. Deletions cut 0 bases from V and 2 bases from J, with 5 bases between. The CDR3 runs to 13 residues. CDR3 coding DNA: TGTGCCAGCAGTTTAGCCTGGACCTACGAGCAGTACTTC. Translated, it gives CASSLAWTYEQYF.

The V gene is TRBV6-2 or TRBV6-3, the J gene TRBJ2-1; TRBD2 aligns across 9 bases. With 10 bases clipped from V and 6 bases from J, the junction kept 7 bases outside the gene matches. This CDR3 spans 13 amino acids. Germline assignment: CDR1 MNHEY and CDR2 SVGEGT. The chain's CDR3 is CATSSGGTNEQFF. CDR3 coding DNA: TGTGCCACTTCCAGCGGGGGGACCAATGAGCAGTTCTTC.

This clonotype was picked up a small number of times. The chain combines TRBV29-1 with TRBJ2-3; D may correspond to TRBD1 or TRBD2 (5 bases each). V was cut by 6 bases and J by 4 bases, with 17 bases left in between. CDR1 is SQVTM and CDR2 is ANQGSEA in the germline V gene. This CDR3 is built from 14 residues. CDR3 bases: TGCAGCGTGGTCCGGGACGAGAAGCCAGATACGCAGTATTTT. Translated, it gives CSVVRDEKPDTQYF.

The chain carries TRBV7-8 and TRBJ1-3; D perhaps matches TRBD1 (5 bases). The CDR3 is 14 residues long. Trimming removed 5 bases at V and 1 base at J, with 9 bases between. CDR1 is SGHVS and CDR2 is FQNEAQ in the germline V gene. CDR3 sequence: CASSDQGSGNTIYF. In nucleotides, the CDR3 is TGTGCCAGCAGCGACCAGGGATCTGGAAACACCATATATTTT.